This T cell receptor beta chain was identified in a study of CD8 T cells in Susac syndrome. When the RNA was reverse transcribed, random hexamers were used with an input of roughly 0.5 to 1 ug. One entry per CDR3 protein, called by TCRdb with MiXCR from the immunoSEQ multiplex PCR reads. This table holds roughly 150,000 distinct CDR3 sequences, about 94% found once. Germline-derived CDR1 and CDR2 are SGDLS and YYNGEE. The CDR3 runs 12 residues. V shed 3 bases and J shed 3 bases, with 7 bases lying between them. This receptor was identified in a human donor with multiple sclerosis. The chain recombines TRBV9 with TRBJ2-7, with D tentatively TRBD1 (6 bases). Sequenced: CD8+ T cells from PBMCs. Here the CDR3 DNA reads TGTGCCAGCAGCGACAGGGACTACGAGCAGTACTTC. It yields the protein CASSDRDYEQYF.